This entry lists 15 T cell receptor beta chains sequenced from one sample in a study of cytomegalovirus exposure and HLA in healthy donors (dated by TCRdb to the late 2010s). The protocol used for the library was the immunoSEQ multiplex PCR assay. A mixture of 60 forward primers for TCR Vbeta segments and 13 reverse primers for TCR Jbeta segments was used in the multiplex PCR. TCRdb holds this immuneACCESS table with in-frame rearrangements only. Some clones are missing; in checked studies, unresolved V genes explain under half, and the rest has no known cause. The sample records 150,000 to 200,000 clones, about 85% of which are singletons. Of the sample, roughly 2.2% is held by the ten largest clones. The sequencing input was PBMCs. These receptors came from a man aged 18-30 years in good health and CMV-seropositive.

The genes are TRBV18 and TRBJ1-3; TRBD1 agrees at 9 bases. From germline, CDR1 is KGHSH and CDR2 LQKENI. The CDR3 is 17 residues long. V lost 4 bases, J lost 0 bases, and 7 bases stayed unmatched. The CDR3 here is CASSRGTGPNSGNTIYF. The DNA for the CDR3 is TGTGCCAGCTCACGGGGGACAGGGCCAAACTCTGGAAACACCATATATTTT.

This rearrangement joins TRBV5-1 to TRBJ2-3; D may be TRBD2 (7 bases). The germline gives CDR1 SGHRS, CDR2 YFSETQ. The CDR3 has 17 amino acids. Between the trimmed V and J ends, which lost 0 bases and 1 base, there was a span of 15 bases. CDR3 DNA: TGCGCCAGCAGCTTGGAAGGGGGGGCGCGGGGCACAGATACGCAGTATTTT. This translates into CASSLEGGARGTDTQYF.

The J gene is TRBJ2-7, the V gene TRBV4-3, with a tentative D call TRBD2 (6 bases). Germline lookup yields CDR1 LGHNA and CDR2 YSLEER. The CDR3 has 14 amino acids. With 0 bases removed from V and 7 bases from J, the gap between germline ends came to 13 bases. The CDR3 DNA reads as TGCGCCAGCAGCCAAGACGCGGGGCCTTATGAGCAGTACTTC. Translation: CASSQDAGPYEQYF.

V and J are TRBV6-6 and TRBJ1-1, with D unresolved. The CDR3 extends over 14 amino acids. V shed 8 bases and J shed 2 bases, with 15 bases lying between them. Germline V CDR1 and CDR2: MNHNY, SVGAGI (reference sequence). The CDR3 protein is CASGISETNTEAFF. Written as DNA, the CDR3 is TGTGCCAGCGGAATTTCAGAGACAAACACTGAAGCTTTCTTT.

V is TRBV7-3 and J is TRBJ1-2; D possibly corresponds to TRBD1 (6 bases). Trimming stripped 5 bases from V and 8 bases from J, with 15 bases between. Germline lookup yields CDR1 SGHTA and CDR2 FQGTGA. This CDR3 contains 13 residues. CDR3 DNA sequence: TGTGCCAGCAGCGAGGGCAGGGGCGGCGGCTACACCTTC. Translating gives CASSEGRGGGYTF.

This chain uses TRBV9 with TRBJ1-6, with D perhaps matching TRBD1 (6 bases). V gave up 4 bases and J gave up 7 bases, with 15 bases separating them. This CDR3 comprises 15 residues. Per germline, CDR1 SGDLS and CDR2 YYNGEE. Written as DNA, the CDR3 is TGTGCCAGCAGCCTCCAAGCGGGGGGCAATTCACCCCTCCACTTT. Its protein is CASSLQAGGNSPLHF.

The chain is built from TRBV7-9 and TRBJ2-5; D unclear. The CDR3 covers 12 residues. V lost 6 bases, J lost 0 bases, and 5 bases lay in between. Germline lookup yields CDR1 SEHNR and CDR2 FQNEAQ (reference sequence). The chain's CDR3 is CASRQDQETQYF. In DNA form, the CDR3 reads TGTGCCAGCAGGCAGGACCAAGAGACCCAGTACTTC.

V and J are TRBV12-5 and TRBJ2-3; D unresolved. Trimming removed 7 bases from V and 6 bases from J, with 11 bases in between. The CDR3 contains 12 residues. Germline values: CDR1 LGHNT, CDR2 FRNRAP. The CDR3 here is CASAALADTQYF. CDR3 nucleotides: TGTGCTAGTGCCGCCCTTGCGGATACGCAGTATTTT. Looking up the rest from reference TRBV12-5 and TRBJ2-3 gives the full variable domain: DARVTQTPRHKVTEMGQEVTMRCQPILGHNTVFWYRQTMMQGLELLAYFRNRAPLDDSGMPKDRFSAEMPDATLATLKIQPSEPRDSAVYFCASAALADTQYFGPGTRLTVL.

V gene TRBV29-1 combines with J gene TRBJ1-1, with D uncertain. The ends were cut back, 3 bases at V and 0 bases at J, with 8 bases in the middle. Germline CDR1 reads SQVTM; CDR2 reads ANQGSEA. The CDR3 contains 13 residues. The CDR3 DNA sequence: TGCAGCGTTGAGCGCAGGATGAACACTGAAGCTTTCTTT. Its translation: CSVERRMNTEAFF.

DNA for the CDR3: TGTGCCAGCAGCTTACGAGCGGGGGCGGCAGATACGCAGTATTTT. The encoded protein is CASSLRAGAADTQYF. The rearrangement joins TRBV7-3 to TRBJ2-3, with 8 bases that match TRBD2. This CDR3 region has 15 residues. The V gene end was trimmed by 2 bases and the J gene end by 4 bases; junction bases not matched to a gene: 5. Germline V gives CDR1 SGHTA, CDR2 FQGTGA.

The chain uses TRBV2 and TRBJ1-1, with 10 positions matching TRBD1. V gave up 6 bases and J gave up 4 bases; unmatched junction bases: 11. CDR1 is SNHLY and CDR2 is FYNNEI in the germline V gene. This CDR3 region has 16 residues. The CDR3 is CASSNTGTGESTEAFF. The CDR3, as DNA: TGTGCCAGCAGCAATACCGGGACAGGGGAGAGCACTGAAGCTTTCTTT.

The CDR3: CAISSSKGLNTEAFF. CDR3 DNA sequence: TGTGCCATCAGCTCAAGCAAGGGGTTGAACACTGAAGCTTTCTTT. The gene calls are TRBV10-3 and TRBJ1-1, with TRBD1 as a possible D gene (5 bases). CDR1 ENHRY and CDR2 SYGVKD come from the germline V gene. V shed 6 bases and J shed 0 bases, with 14 bases lying between them. The length of the CDR3 is 15 residues.

As DNA, the CDR3 is TGTGCCAGCAGCAACAGGGCGATGGACGGAAACACCATATATTTT. Translated: CASSNRAMDGNTIYF. The rearrangement links TRBV7-2 to TRBJ1-3; possibly TRBD1 for D (6 bases). Trimming took off 5 bases at V and 4 bases at J, with 15 bases between the two ends. Germline CDR1 SGHTA, CDR2 FQGNSA. This CDR3 contains 15 residues.

The chain links TRBV11-3 to TRBJ2-3; D is possibly TRBD1 (5 bases). There are 15 residues in the CDR3. The V end was cut by 1 base, the J end by 3 bases, with 11 bases between. The germline CDR1 and CDR2 sequences are SGHNT and YENEEA. DNA of the CDR3: TGTGCCAGCAGCTTAGGTTCCCAGGGTACAGATACGCAGTATTTT. Its protein is CASSLGSQGTDTQYF.

The rearrangement joins TRBV6-1 to TRBJ2-5, with 9 nucleotides matching TRBD1. Near its end, the DNA agrees better with TRBJ2-7, so the J call may be wrong. The CDR3 runs 15 residues. Germline V gene sequence: CDR1 MNHNS, CDR2 SASEGT. The CDR3 nucleotides read TGTGCCAGCAGCGCTACCGGGACAGGGATCTACGAGCAGTACTTC. This encodes CASSATGTGIYEQYF.